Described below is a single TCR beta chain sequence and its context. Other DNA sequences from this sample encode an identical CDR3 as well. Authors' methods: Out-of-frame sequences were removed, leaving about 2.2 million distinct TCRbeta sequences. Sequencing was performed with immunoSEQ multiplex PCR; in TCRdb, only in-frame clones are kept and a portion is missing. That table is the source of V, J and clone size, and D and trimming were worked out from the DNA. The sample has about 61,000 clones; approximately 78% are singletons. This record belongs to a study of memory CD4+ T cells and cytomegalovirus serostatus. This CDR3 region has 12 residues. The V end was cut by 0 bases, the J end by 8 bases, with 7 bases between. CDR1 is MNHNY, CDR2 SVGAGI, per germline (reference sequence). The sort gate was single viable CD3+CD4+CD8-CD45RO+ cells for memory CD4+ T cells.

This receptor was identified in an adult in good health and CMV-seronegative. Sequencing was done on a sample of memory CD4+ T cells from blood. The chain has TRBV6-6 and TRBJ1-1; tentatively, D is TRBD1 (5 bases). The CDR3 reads CASSYSSGEAFF. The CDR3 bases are TGTGCCAGCAGTTACTCTTCAGGGGAAGCTTTCTTT.